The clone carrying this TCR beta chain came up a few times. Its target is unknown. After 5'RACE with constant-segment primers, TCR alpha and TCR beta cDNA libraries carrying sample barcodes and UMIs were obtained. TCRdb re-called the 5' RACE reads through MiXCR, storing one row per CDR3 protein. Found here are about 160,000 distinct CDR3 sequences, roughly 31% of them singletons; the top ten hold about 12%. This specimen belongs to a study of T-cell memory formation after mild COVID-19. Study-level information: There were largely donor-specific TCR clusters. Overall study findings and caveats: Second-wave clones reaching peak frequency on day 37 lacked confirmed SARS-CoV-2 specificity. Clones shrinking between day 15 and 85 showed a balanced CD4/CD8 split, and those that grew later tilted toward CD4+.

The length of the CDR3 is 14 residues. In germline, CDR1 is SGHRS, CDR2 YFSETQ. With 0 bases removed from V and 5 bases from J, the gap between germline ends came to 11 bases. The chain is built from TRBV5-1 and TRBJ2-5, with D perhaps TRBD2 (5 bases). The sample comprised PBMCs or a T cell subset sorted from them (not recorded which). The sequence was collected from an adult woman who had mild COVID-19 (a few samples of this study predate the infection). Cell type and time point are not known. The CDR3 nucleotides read TGCGCCAGCAGCTTGGGGGGAGCGGAGGAGACCCAGTACTTC. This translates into CASSLGGAEETQYF. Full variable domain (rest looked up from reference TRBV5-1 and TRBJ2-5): KAGVTQTPRYLIKTRGQQVTLSCSPISGHRSVSWYQQTPGQGLQFLFEYFSETQRNKGNFPGRFSGRQFSNSRSEMNVSTLELGDSALYLCASSLGGAEETQYFGPGTRLLVL.